Below, one TCR beta chain is given with its context. What it binds is unknown. In the PCR, 60 Vbeta and 13 Jbeta primers were used. Sequencing was performed with immunoSEQ multiplex PCR; in TCRdb, only in-frame clones are kept and a portion is missing. The data show about 200,000 clones, approximately 80% seen once. This entry belongs to a study of cytomegalovirus exposure and HLA in healthy donors. Broader study findings: Among CMV-associated TCR beta chains, most appeared HLA-restricted in a later analysis. Information on immune exposure was restricted to one variable (CMV serostatus). Follow-up analysis seemed to connect common viral pathogens with several of the most significant clusters identified. Sequencing likely generated an artifact that appeared as a cluster of highly shared sequence variants.

V dropped 5 bases and J dropped 4 bases, with 20 bases sitting between them. From germline, CDR1 is SGHTA and CDR2 FQGNSA. The CDR3 spans 16 residues. The TCR comes from a girl between 5 and 17 years old in good health and CMV-seronegative. Sequenced material: PBMCs. The chain employs TRBV7-2 and TRBJ2-5; D is possibly TRBD2 (6 bases). In DNA, the CDR3 is TGTGCCAGCAGCGTAGGACTATCTGTCGGACGAGAGACCCAGTACTTC. Translated, it gives CASSVGLSVGRETQYF. The variable domain in full, completed from reference TRBV7-2 and TRBJ2-5, reads GAGVSQSPSNKVTEKGKDVELRCDPISGHTALYWYRQSLGQGLEFLIYFQGNSAPDKSGLPSDRFSAERTGGSVSTLTIQRTQQEDSAVYLCASSVGLSVGRETQYFGPGTRLLVL.